This TCR beta chain came from a study of shared clonotypes between healthy human individuals. TCRdb keeps only in-frame clones here, not all; method: immunoSEQ multiplex PCR. The repertoire consists of around 2.1 million clones, with about 93% occurring once and the leading ten covering under 2%. Naive CD8 isolation took CD45RO-negative cells positively selected for CCR7 and excluded terminally differentiated effector memory CD45RA+ cells. Sequenced input: naive CD8+ T cells from PBMCs. The sequence was obtained from a man younger than 30 in good health. Some clones in this sample may be carry-over from other donors' samples.

The CDR3 nucleotides read TGTGCCAGCAGTCAATGGGGGGACCCTCAGTTCTTC. Its translation is CASSQWGDPQFF. The chain recombines TRBV7-9 with TRBJ2-1, with D maybe TRBD2 (6 bases). The CDR3 is 12 residues long. With 6 bases removed from V and 13 bases from J, the gap between germline ends came to 16 bases. Germline loops: CDR1 SEHNR, CDR2 FQNEAQ (reference sequence).